A single sample is the source of the 22 T cell receptor beta chains below, sequenced in a study of patients and donors after allogeneic stem cell transplantation. Each CDR3 protein is one row after TCRdb ran MiXCR on the RT-PCR reads. The table includes over 150,000 distinct CDR3 sequences, approximately 30% detected once. Sequencing was carried out using blood, either unsorted or a sorted T cell fraction (not recorded which). The receptors come from a human donor who was either an allogeneic HSCT recipient or a stem cell or donor lymphocyte infusion donor (not recorded which). It is not recorded whose cells these are; they may come from a transplant donor.

V gene TRBV20-1 combines with J gene TRBJ2-7, with D possibly being TRBD1 or TRBD2 (5 bases each). The CDR3 has 12 residues. The V end was cut by 6 bases, the J end by 1 base, with 10 bases between. Looked up from germline, CDR1 is DFQATT and CDR2 is SNEGSKA (reference sequence). The CDR3 sequence is CSARDGSYEQYF. The DNA of the CDR3 is TGCAGTGCCCGGGACGGATCCTACGAGCAGTACTTC.

Only a few counts were recorded for this clonotype. Here the CDR3 reads CATARGQGASDTQYF. The CDR3 DNA reads TGTGCCACCGCAAGGGGACAGGGGGCTTCAGATACGCAGTATTTT. V gene TRBV6-2 or TRBV6-3 combines with J gene TRBJ2-3; 12 bases match TRBD1. The CDR3 is 15 residues long. The ends lost 10 bases at V and 4 bases at J; junction bases unmatched: 9. Per the germline V gene, CDR1 is MNHEY and CDR2 is SVGEGT.

This clonotype was observed a few times. The rearrangement uses TRBV3-1 and TRBJ2-6, with 8 nucleotides matching TRBD1. The CDR3 has 17 amino acids. CDR1 and CDR2 (germline): LGHDT, YNNKEL (reference sequence). V was pared by 3 bases and J by 0 bases, with 4 bases of the junction left unmatched. CDR3: CASSHGDRLSGANVLTF. CDR3 DNA sequence: TGTGCCAGCAGCCACGGGGACAGGCTCTCTGGGGCCAACGTCCTGACTTTC.

The V gene is TRBV10-3, the J gene TRBJ2-1, with TRBD2 matching over 8 bases. The V gene end was trimmed by 6 bases and the J gene end by 5 bases; junction bases not matched to a gene: 6. The germline V gene has CDR1 ENHRY and CDR2 SYGVKD. The CDR3 has 14 residues. For the CDR3, the DNA is TGTGCCATCAGCGGACTAGCACTGAACAATGAGCAGTTCTTC. This codes for CAISGLALNNEQFF.

The sample holds a few counts of this clonotype. The chain employs TRBV20-1 and TRBJ2-7, with a tentative D call TRBD2 (5 bases). The CDR3 is made up of 16 amino acids. The V end lost 5 bases, the J end lost 3 bases, and 23 bases lay between the germline ends. In germline, CDR1 is DFQATT, CDR2 SNEGSKA (reference sequence). CDR3 residues: CSAPALFEGVGYEQYF. The CDR3 nucleotides are TGCAGTGCTCCGGCGCTATTTGAGGGAGTTGGCTACGAGCAGTACTTC.

This clonotype has a single count. V usage is TRBV7-9 and J usage is TRBJ2-2; D unclear. The CDR3 is 13 amino acids. V dropped 6 bases and J dropped 5 bases, with 10 bases sitting between them. Germline CDR1 reads SEHNR; CDR2 reads FQNEAQ (reference sequence). The CDR3 DNA follows: TGTGCCAGCAGTCCAACGGTGACCGGGGAGCTGTTTTTT. It codes for CASSPTVTGELFF.

This clonotype turned up a few times. The chain employs TRBV24-1 and TRBJ2-1; 8 nucleotides align to TRBD2. The junction had 7 bases not matched to a gene; V was cut back by 10 bases and J by 9 bases. CDR3 length equals 12 residues. The V gene's germline CDR1 is KGHDR and CDR2 SFDVKD. DNA of the CDR3: TGTGCCACGCCTGGCGGGAGGAGTGAGCAGTTCTTC. Its protein product is CATPGGRSEQFF.

This clonotype was detected many times. The chain links TRBV12-3 or TRBV12-4 to TRBJ1-4, with D uncertain. This CDR3 has 14 residues. The V and J ends lost 6 bases and 8 bases respectively, with 16 bases between them. The DNA for the CDR3 is TGTGCCAGCAGCTCTGACGGCCGCGGAGAAAAACTGTTTTTT. As protein: CASSSDGRGEKLFF.

This clonotype was recorded once. The chain is built from TRBV28 and TRBJ2-7; 11 positions agree with TRBD2. This CDR3 region has 15 residues. CDR1 and CDR2 from the germline V gene are MDHEN and SYDVKM. V shed 6 bases, J shed 3 bases, and the junction held 7 bases outside the gene matches. CDR3 sequence reads: CASSPTSGISYEQYF. In DNA, the CDR3 is TGTGCCAGCAGCCCGACTAGCGGGATTAGCTACGAGCAGTACTTC.

This clonotype was observed a few times. V is TRBV5-6 and J is TRBJ1-2; TRBD1 agrees at 9 bases. CDR1 and CDR2 (germline): SGHDT, YYEEEE. This CDR3 contains 13 residues. V lost 4 bases, J lost 7 bases, and 5 bases stayed unmatched. CDR3 sequence (DNA): TGTGCCAGCAGCCTTTGGGACAGGGCTGGCTACACCTTC. Residues: CASSLWDRAGYTF.

This clonotype was detected many times. This chain uses TRBV12-3 or TRBV12-4 with TRBJ1-5; D possibly corresponds to TRBD1 (5 bases). CDR3 length equals 14 residues. V was cut by 7 bases and J by 1 base, with 11 bases left in between. For the CDR3, the DNA is TGTGCCAGCACCCGGGGGAGCAGCAATCAGCCCCAGCATTTT. Translation gives CASTRGSSNQPQHF.

This clonotype occurred many times. The chain recombines TRBV5-1 with TRBJ1-3, with unresolved D. Germline CDR1 is SGHRS and CDR2 is YFSETQ. Trimming pared 0 bases from V and 0 bases from J, leaving 10 bases between. This CDR3 spans 16 amino acids. The CDR3 nucleotides read TGCGCCAGCAGCTTGGTGGACGGTCTCTCTGGAAACACCATATATTTT. The encoded protein is CASSLVDGLSGNTIYF.

At least ten counts were recorded for this clonotype. The V call is TRBV21-1, the J call TRBJ1-5. TRBV21-1 is annotated as a pseudogene. CDR3 length: 19 residues. CDR3 nucleotide sequence: TGTGCCAGCAGCAAGGGGAGGAGGCTGCTTTGGGATAGCAATCAGCCCCAGCATTTT. Amino acids: CASSKGRRLLWDSNQPQHF.

The chain has TRBV6-5 and TRBJ2-7; TRBD2 is a possible D gene (7 bases). Trimming took off 7 bases at V and 6 bases at J, with 22 bases between the two ends. Germline V CDR1 and CDR2: MNHEY, SVGAGI. CDR3 length: 15 amino acids. CDR3 loop: CASTKGGTPFGEQYF. The CDR3 region has the DNA TGTGCCAGCACGAAGGGGGGGACTCCTTTTGGCGAGCAGTACTTC.

This clonotype was recorded at least ten times. The chain uses TRBV28 and TRBJ1-6; 10 bases align to TRBD1. V shed 10 bases, J shed 9 bases, and the junction held 3 bases outside the gene matches. This CDR3 is built from 12 residues. Germline assignment: CDR1 MDHEN and CDR2 SYDVKM. Written as DNA, the CDR3 is TGTGCCACCCGGACAGGGGGTTCACCCCTCCACTTT. Amino acids: CATRTGGSPLHF.

This clonotype was observed a few times. The chain has TRBV24-1 and TRBJ2-2, with D perhaps matching TRBD1 (5 bases). This CDR3 has 16 residues. Germline CDR1 is KGHDR and CDR2 is SFDVKD. Trimming left V 3 bases short and J 3 bases short, with 13 bases between. The CDR3 DNA reads TGTGCCACCAGTGATGCAGGGTTATCGGACACCGGGGAGCTGTTTTTT. It yields the protein CATSDAGLSDTGELFF.

This clonotype occurred a few times. This chain joins TRBV4-2 and TRBJ1-4, with D possibly TRBD1 on 5 matching bases. The CDR3 runs 18 residues. Germline loops: CDR1 LGHNA, CDR2 YNFKEQ. V lost 0 bases to trimming and J lost 4 bases, with 18 bases between them. CDR3 region: CASSQERGAGPSNEKLFF. CDR3 DNA sequence: TGTGCCAGCAGCCAAGAACGCGGGGCAGGGCCTAGTAATGAAAAACTGTTTTTT.

This clonotype was seen at least ten times. V is TRBV29-1 and J is TRBJ1-5; D perhaps matches TRBD1 (5 bases). The V and J ends lost 4 bases and 4 bases respectively, with 14 bases between them. This CDR3 spans 14 amino acids. In germline, CDR1 is SQVTM, CDR2 ANQGSEA. The CDR3 protein is CSVGMQGGNQPQHF. The DNA for the CDR3 is TGCAGCGTTGGTATGCAGGGCGGGAATCAGCCCCAGCATTTT.

This clonotype turned up a few times. V usage is TRBV27 and J usage is TRBJ2-1, with unresolved D. Trimming shortened V by 3 bases and J by 0 bases, and 9 bases separated the two germline ends. Germline-derived CDR1 and CDR2 are MNHEY and SMNVEV (reference sequence). This CDR3 is built from 15 residues. The CDR3 sequence is CASSFGRPSYNEQFF. CDR3 nucleotides: TGTGCCAGCAGTTTCGGTAGGCCCTCCTACAATGAGCAGTTCTTC.

The chain couples TRBV2 to TRBJ2-5, with D perhaps given as TRBD1 or TRBD2 (6 bases each). Germline V CDR1 and CDR2: SNHLY, FYNNEI. Trimming stripped 7 bases from V and 5 bases from J, with 17 bases between. The CDR3 has 14 amino acids. Written as DNA, the CDR3 is TGTGCCAGCACACCTCAAGGGGGGACGGAGACCCAGTACTTC. It encodes CASTPQGGTETQYF.

V and J are TRBV12-3 or TRBV12-4 and TRBJ1-4, with D perhaps TRBD1 (6 bases). This CDR3 contains 16 residues. The V gene lost 3 bases and the J gene lost 6 bases, with 17 bases spanning the gap. CDR3 sequence reads: CASSFGTSVGYEKLFF. The CDR3 nucleotides read TGTGCCAGCAGTTTTGGGACATCTGTCGGTTATGAAAAACTGTTTTTT.

Remarks on this clonotype: This CDR3 is missing its conserved last phenylalanine or tryptophan, likely due to a read error. The rearrangement links TRBV4-2 to TRBJ2-1; D uncertain. The CDR3 totals 18 residues. V was trimmed by 0 bases and J by 2 bases, leaving 17 bases between them. Germline V gene lookup returns CDR1 LGHNA and CDR2 YNFKEQ. CDR3 residues: CASSQDDLAVLAYNEQFS. DNA of the CDR3: TGTGCCAGCAGCCAAGATGATTTGGCGGTCCTGGCCTACAATGAGCAGTTCTCC.